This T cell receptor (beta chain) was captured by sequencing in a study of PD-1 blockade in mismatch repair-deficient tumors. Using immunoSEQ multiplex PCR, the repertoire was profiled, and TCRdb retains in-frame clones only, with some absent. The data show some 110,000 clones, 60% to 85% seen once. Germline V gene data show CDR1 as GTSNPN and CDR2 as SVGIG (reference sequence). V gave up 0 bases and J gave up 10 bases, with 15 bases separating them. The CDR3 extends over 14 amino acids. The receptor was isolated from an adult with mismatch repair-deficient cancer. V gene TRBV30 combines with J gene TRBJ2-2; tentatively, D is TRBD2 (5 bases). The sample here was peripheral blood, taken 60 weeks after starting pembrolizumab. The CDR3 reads CAWSVTRESKELFF. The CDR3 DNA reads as TGTGCCTGGAGTGTAACTAGGGAATCGAAGGAGCTGTTTTTT.